A selection of T cell receptor beta chains follows, all from one sample in a study of beta chain features in type 1 diabetes. TCRdb's table, derived via immunoSEQ multiplex PCR, lists solely in-frame clones and lacks some. The table lists 150,000 or so clones, roughly 9% of them singletons. Sequenced sample: central memory CD4+ T cells from blood. These receptors were collected from a young woman in good health. Each CDR3 is given with its conserved first and last residue. D genes are given only for firm matches. For some rows the clone size is stated as once, few or many, or as a class when expanded; others skip it.

-,few,TRBV6-6,TRBJ1-2,CASSYGGGNYGYTF
-,few,TRBV5-6,TRBJ1-1,CASSLGSGRQAFF
TRBD2,-,TRBV6-1,TRBJ2-3,CASRAGASTDTQYF
-,-,TRBV13,TRBJ2-5,CASRVGQETQYF
-,few,TRBV4-2,TRBJ1-1,CASSQDRTAGNTEAFF
-,-,TRBV9,TRBJ1-5,CASSRSGGSNQPQHF
-,-,TRBV7-8,TRBJ2-1,CASSFDSWGEQFF
-,few,TRBV23-1,TRBJ1-2,CASSQLRRTVAVDYGYTF
-,-,TRBV20-1,TRBJ2-1,CSYQGGGEQFF
TRBD1,-,TRBV7-9,TRBJ1-5,CASSPGQGADSNQPQHF
-,-,TRBV18,TRBJ2-6,CASSPTGGGANVLTF
TRBD2,-,TRBV7-7,TRBJ2-5,CASSPGLGSQTQYF
TRBD2,few,TRBV5-5,TRBJ2-5,CASSSRTSGQETQYF
-,few,TRBV30,TRBJ1-2,CAWSDTRRGYGYTF
TRBD1,few,TRBV4-3,TRBJ1-1,CASSQSTGTGAEAFF
-,few,TRBV7-2,TRBJ1-6,CASSPGVAQITLHF
TRBD1,few,TRBV11-3,TRBJ2-4,CASSSRWGTEVDIQYF
-,-,TRBV7-7,TRBJ2-5,CASSEQVGETQYF
-,-,TRBV30,TRBJ1-2,CAWSRAGLAYGYTF
TRBD1,-,TRBV19,TRBJ2-6,CASRTQGAYSGANVLTF
TRBD2,many,TRBV18,TRBJ2-1,CASSLAGQEQFF
TRBD1,-,TRBV2,TRBJ1-4,CASTQDRNEKLFF
-,-,TRBV11-2,TRBJ1-5,CASSSDRGPQPQHF
-,-,TRBV13,TRBJ1-5,CASSLSRSNQPQHF
-,-,TRBV27,TRBJ2-7,CASRGRGGPYEQYF
TRBD1,-,TRBV9,TRBJ2-7,CASSVAGTAAYEQYF
-,-,TRBV9,TRBJ2-2,CASTEGGANTGELFF
-,-,TRBV9,TRBJ1-2,CASSPGTARGYGYTF
TRBD1,few,TRBV11-3,TRBJ2-5,CASSILGTVGTQYF
TRBD2,many,TRBV14,TRBJ2-1,CASSPRLGGRARSEQFF
TRBD1,few,TRBV30,TRBJ2-3,CAWRRGRTGRGTDTQYF
TRBD1,-,TRBV29-1,TRBJ2-4,CSGRRTGSGGKNIQYF
-,-,TRBV5-1,TRBJ2-2,CASSRGVGDTGELFF
TRBD1,-,TRBV18,TRBJ1-2,CASSPRDTGANYGYTF
TRBD2,few,TRBV29-1,TRBJ2-1,CSSSGGGGINEQFF
-,few,TRBV5-1,TRBJ2-5,CASSWTPPSGQETQYF
TRBD1,-,TRBV7-9,TRBJ1-4,CASSPGTGPNEKLFF
-,-,TRBV11-2,TRBJ2-3,CASSSFFDTQYF
-,-,TRBV5-1,TRBJ2-7,CASSLYRRENEQYF
-,few,TRBV27,TRBJ2-5,CASSLGQRGETQYF
TRBD1,-,TRBV15,TRBJ1-2,CATSRDGTAKTVGYTF
TRBD1,few,TRBV6-1,TRBJ1-1,CASRPDRGWGEAFF
-,-,TRBV5-1,TRBJ2-7,CASSLAAGTYEQYF
-,-,TRBV6-5,TRBJ2-7,CASSYSHYYEQYF
-,-,TRBV11-2,TRBJ1-1,CASSFGVTEAFF
TRBD2,many,TRBV10-3,TRBJ2-1,CAISDRTSGNEQFF
TRBD1,-,TRBV7-8,TRBJ2-2,CASSFDSRTGIGTGELFF
-,-,TRBV5-1,TRBJ2-2,CASRAGPGELFF
-,few,TRBV6-1,TRBJ2-6,CASSEQGVLTF
TRBD1,-,TRBV7-2,TRBJ1-2,CASSATGGYGYTF
-,-,TRBV5-6,TRBJ1-6,CASSLGVNSPLHF
-,-,TRBV7-3,TRBJ2-3,CASSLSLGGLGTDTQYF
-,few,TRBV27,TRBJ2-4,CASRNRVFDIQYF
TRBD2,few,TRBV29-1,TRBJ2-1,CSAAPTSGYNEQFF